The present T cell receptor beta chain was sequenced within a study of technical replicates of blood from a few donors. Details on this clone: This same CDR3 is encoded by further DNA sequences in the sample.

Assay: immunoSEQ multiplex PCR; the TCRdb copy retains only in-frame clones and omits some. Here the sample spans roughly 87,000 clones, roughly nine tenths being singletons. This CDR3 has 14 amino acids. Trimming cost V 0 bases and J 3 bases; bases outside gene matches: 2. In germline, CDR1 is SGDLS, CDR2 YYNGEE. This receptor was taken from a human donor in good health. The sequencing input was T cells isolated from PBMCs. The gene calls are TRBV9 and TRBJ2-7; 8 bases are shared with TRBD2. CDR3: CASSVGLAGYEQYF. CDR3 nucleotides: TGTGCCAGCAGCGTAGGTCTAGCGGGCTACGAGCAGTACTTC.